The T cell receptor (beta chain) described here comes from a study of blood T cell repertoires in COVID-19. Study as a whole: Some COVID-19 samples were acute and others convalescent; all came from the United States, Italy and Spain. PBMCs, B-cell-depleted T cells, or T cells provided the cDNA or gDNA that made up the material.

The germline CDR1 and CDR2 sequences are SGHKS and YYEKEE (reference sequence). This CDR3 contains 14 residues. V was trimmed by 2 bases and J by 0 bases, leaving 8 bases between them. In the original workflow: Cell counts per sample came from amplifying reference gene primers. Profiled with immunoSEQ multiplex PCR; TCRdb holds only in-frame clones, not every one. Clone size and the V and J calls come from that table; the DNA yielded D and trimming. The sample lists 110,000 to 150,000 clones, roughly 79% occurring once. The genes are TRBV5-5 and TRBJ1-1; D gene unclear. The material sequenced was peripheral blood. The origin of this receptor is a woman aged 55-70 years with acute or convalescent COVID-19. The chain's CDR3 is CASSLIPVNTEAFF. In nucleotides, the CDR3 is TGTGCCAGCAGCTTAATCCCAGTGAACACTGAAGCTTTCTTT.